This TCR beta chain was identified in a study of regulatory dendritic cells for organ transplantation. Sorted T cells were CFSE-labeled and cultured 5 days with allogeneic regulatory or mature dendritic cells at 1:10. The length of the CDR3 is 12 residues. With V trimmed by 4 bases and J by 5 bases, 0 bases remained unmatched. Germline V gives CDR1 SEHNR, CDR2 FQNEAQ (reference sequence). With regard to this clone: The antigen is undetermined.

Here immunoSEQ multiplex PCR was the method, and the copy in TCRdb shows in-frame clones only, minus some. Of 3,500 to 4,500 clones listed, roughly 63% are singletons. Notes on the study in general: Between individuals, the alloreactive memory CD8+ T cell pool differed considerably. Among resting subsets, memory CD8+ cells contained the most alloreactive clonotypes.

The source material was memory CD8+ T cells from blood cultured with regulatory dendritic cells. The sample's subset: CD45RO+ memory T cells. The chain links TRBV7-9 to TRBJ2-7, with 9 bases aligning to TRBD1. This receptor was obtained from a human donor in good health. CDR3 in amino acids: CASSWTGDEQYF. CDR3 DNA sequence: TGTGCCAGCAGCTGGACAGGGGACGAGCAGTACTTC.